The 20 T cell receptor beta chains listed next were all sequenced from one sample in a study of radiation and T cells in renal cell carcinoma (dated by TCRdb to 2019 to 2021). This specimen's time point label, per the study, means: blood 2 weeks post-SBRT. The sample's treatment or condition label, decoded: 15 Gy SBRT to primary tumor, nephrectomy 4 weeks later. The library was made by the immunoSEQ multiplex PCR assay. TCRdb retrieved this table from immuneACCESS and kept in-frame rearrangements only. Not all clones are present; in checked studies, unresolved V genes account for under half, and no reason is known for the remainder. This sample has about 150,000 clones in its table, and roughly 86% of those were observed once. The ten largest clones take up 10% to 15% of the sample. The sample in question was blood, obtained from a patient whose treatment included radiotherapy and nephrectomy. Every receptor here comes from a woman aged 45 to 65 with renal cell carcinoma.

This chain links TRBV15 with TRBJ2-5; 10 positions agree with TRBD1. The CDR3 spans 18 residues. The germline gives CDR1 LNHNV, CDR2 YYDKDF (reference sequence). Trimming removed 3 bases from V and 0 bases from J; junction bases left unmatched: 10. CDR3 coding DNA: TGTGCCACCAGCAGGGGTCTAACCGGGACAGGGGACCAAGAGACCCAGTACTTC. It is translated as CATSRGLTGTGDQETQYF.

With respect to this clone: This CDR3 is also generated by other DNA sequences in the sample. The rearrangement uses TRBV9 and TRBJ1-2; 8 bases map to TRBD1. This CDR3 is built from 14 residues. Germline CDR1 reads SGDLS; CDR2 reads YYNGEE. The V segment lost 0 bases and the J segment 2 bases; nucleotides outside the gene matches: 0. CDR3 residues: CASSVGQGNYGYTF. The CDR3 coding sequence is TGTGCCAGCAGCGTAGGACAGGGGAACTATGGCTACACCTTC.

This clone was counted a single time. J is TRBJ1-4 and V is TRBV27; tentative D call: TRBD1 (5 bases). The CDR3 totals 13 residues. The V and J ends lost 3 bases and 8 bases respectively, with 10 bases between them. Germline V gene data show CDR1 as MNHEY and CDR2 as SMNVEV (reference sequence). The CDR3 loop reads CASSFQGYEKLFF. The CDR3 DNA follows: TGTGCCAGCAGTTTCCAGGGTTACGAAAAACTGTTTTTT.

The chain is built from TRBV6-1 and TRBJ1-5; the match to TRBD1 covers 8 bases. This CDR3 is 13 amino acids long. V trimming: 7 bases; J trimming: 2 bases; junction bases outside the gene matches: 1. The V gene's germline CDR1 is MNHNS and CDR2 SASEGT. CDR3 protein: CASKTGGNQPQHF. The CDR3 coding sequence is TGTGCCAGCAAGACAGGGGGCAATCAGCCCCAGCATTTT.

The V and J genes are TRBV30 and TRBJ1-2; no definite D call. Trimming cost V 0 bases and J 6 bases, with 11 bases left between them. This CDR3 has 13 residues. Germline V gives CDR1 GTSNPN, CDR2 SVGIG (reference sequence). DNA for the CDR3: TGTGCCTGGAGTGTGCGCAGAAATAATGGCTACACCTTC. Residues: CAWSVRRNNGYTF.

The rearrangement uses TRBV19 and TRBJ2-6, with unresolved D. V lost 3 bases and J 0 bases, leaving 6 bases between the germline ends. CDR1 and CDR2 from the germline V gene are LNHDA and SQIVND (reference sequence). The CDR3 consists of 15 residues. The CDR3 spells CASSIGTSGANVLTF. In nucleotides, the CDR3 is TGTGCCAGTAGTATCGGCACCTCTGGGGCCAACGTCCTGACTTTC.

The chain uses TRBV6-4 and TRBJ1-6; D is unresolved. The CDR3 spans 13 residues. Germline-derived CDR1 and CDR2 are MRHNA and SNTAGT. V was clipped by 3 bases and J by 10 bases, with 10 bases between them. The CDR3 DNA is TGTGCCAGCAGTGATGGGGTTGAGTCACCCCTCCACTTT. It codes for CASSDGVESPLHF.

The genes are TRBV29-1 and TRBJ1-2; perhaps TRBD1 as D (5 bases). Trimming took off 7 bases at V and 3 bases at J, with 12 bases between the two ends. Germline CDR1 reads SQVTM; CDR2 reads ANQGSEA. CDR3 length equals 12 residues. The CDR3: CSADQTDYGYTF. The CDR3 DNA reads TGCAGCGCAGATCAGACAGACTATGGCTACACCTTC.

Remarks on this clone: The same CDR3 is also encoded by other DNA sequences in this sample. The rearrangement links TRBV5-6 to TRBJ2-7; D unresolved. The germline V gene has CDR1 SGHDT and CDR2 YYEEEE. The CDR3 extends over 11 amino acids. Trimming removed 2 bases from V and 3 bases from J, with 3 bases in between. CDR3 in DNA: TGTGCCAGCAGCTTTAGCTACGAGCAGTACTTC. Translated: CASSFSYEQYF. Variable domain in full (rest from reference TRBV5-6 and TRBJ2-7): DAGVTQSPTHLIKTRGQQVTLRCSPKSGHDTVSWYQQALGQGPQFIFQYYEEEERQRGNFPDRFSGHQFPNYSSELNVNALLLGDSALYLCASSFSYEQYFGPGTRLTVT.

The chain joins TRBV19 to TRBJ2-1; 8 nucleotides agree with TRBD1. V lost 4 bases and J lost 5; bases outside the gene matches: 1. Germline CDR1 and CDR2: LNHDA and SQIVND (reference sequence). This CDR3 comprises 13 residues. CDR3 sequence reads: CASSKDRDNEQFF. CDR3 in DNA: TGTGCCAGTAGTAAGGACAGGGACAATGAGCAGTTCTTC.

The chain carries TRBV10-3 and TRBJ2-5; D gene unclear. CDR1 and CDR2 (germline): ENHRY, SYGVKD. V dropped 11 bases and J dropped 2 bases, with 12 bases sitting between them. This CDR3 has 12 residues. The CDR3 region is CAAGRTQETQYF. For the CDR3, the DNA is TGTGCCGCCGGACGTACACAAGAGACCCAGTACTTC.

A note on this clone: The sample carries other DNA sequences with the same CDR3. This chain uses TRBV18 with TRBJ1-2; D unresolved. Germline V gene data show CDR1 as KGHSH and CDR2 as LQKENI. V was clipped by 0 bases and J by 0 bases, with 8 bases between them. CDR3 length: 15 amino acids. CDR3 coding DNA: TGTGCCAGCTCACCACCTGCGGGGACTAACTATGGCTACACCTTC. Translated: CASSPPAGTNYGYTF.

J is TRBJ1-5 and V is TRBV7-4, with D hard to call. The CDR3 totals 17 residues. CDR1 is SGHVT, CDR2 SQSDAQ, per germline. The V end was cut by 5 bases, the J end by 4 bases, with 21 bases between. The CDR3 loop reads CASSQDVYVRENQPQHF. CDR3 nucleotide sequence: TGTGCCAGCAGCCAAGACGTCTATGTTAGAGAAAATCAGCCCCAGCATTTT. The full variable domain, rest sourced from reference TRBV7-4 and TRBJ1-5, is GAGVSQSPRYKVAKRGRDVALRCDSISGHVTLYWYRQTLGQGSEVLTYSQSDAQRDKSGRPSGRFSAERPERSVSTLKIQRTEQGDSAVYLCASSQDVYVRENQPQHFGDGTRLSIL.

This clone was observed a few times. The V call is TRBV7-6, the J call TRBJ1-1, with unresolved D. Looked up from germline, CDR1 is SGHVS and CDR2 is FNYEAQ. CDR3 length: 13 amino acids. Trimming took 3 bases from V and 1 from J, leaving 6 bases between them. The chain's CDR3 is CASSLRGNTEAFF. The CDR3 DNA reads as TGTGCCAGCAGCTTGAGAGGGAACACTGAAGCTTTCTTT.

The genes are TRBV7-2 and TRBJ1-1; TRBD1 aligns across 7 bases. Trimming took 7 bases from V and 0 from J; bases not matched to a gene: 8. This CDR3 has 15 residues. The germline gives CDR1 SGHTA, CDR2 FQGNSA. The CDR3, as DNA: TGTGCCAGCAACCAAGACAGGGCCATGAACACTGAAGCTTTCTTT. Translation gives CASNQDRAMNTEAFF.

V and J are TRBV4-1 and TRBJ1-5, with D uncertain. V dropped 0 bases and J dropped 3 bases, with 15 bases sitting between them. This CDR3 spans 17 amino acids. Germline lookup yields CDR1 MGHRA and CDR2 YSYEKL. CDR3 residues: CASSQDPPGSYNQPQHF. CDR3 sequence (DNA): TGCGCCAGCAGCCAAGATCCCCCGGGGAGTTACAATCAGCCCCAGCATTTT.

The gene calls are TRBV11-1 and TRBJ2-5, with D possibly matching TRBD2 (6 bases). CDR3 length: 14 amino acids. Germline V lookup: CDR1 SGHAT, CDR2 FQDESV (reference sequence). V lost 3 bases and J lost 4, with 12 bases in between. The CDR3 DNA follows: TGTGCCAGCAGCTTCCCACTAGCTTCAGAGACCCAGTACTTC. This gives the protein CASSFPLASETQYF.

The chain recombines TRBV2 with TRBJ2-1; 12 bases fit TRBD2. Germline V CDR1 and CDR2: SNHLY, FYNNEI. CDR3 length equals 15 residues. V shed 1 base and J 6 bases; nucleotides not matched to a gene: 1. The CDR3 nucleotides are TGTGCCAGCAGTGAAGGACTAGCGGGGGCCAATGAGCAGTTCTTC. Protein sequence: CASSEGLAGANEQFF.

The chain links TRBV6-6 to TRBJ1-4; D not certain. CDR3 length: 14 residues. In germline, CDR1 is MNHNY, CDR2 SVGAGI (reference sequence). With 0 bases removed from V and 4 bases from J, the gap between germline ends came to 6 bases. The CDR3 protein is CASSYSRNNEKLFF. CDR3 in DNA: TGTGCCAGCAGTTACTCACGGAATAATGAAAAACTGTTTTTT.

This chain links TRBV6-5 with TRBJ2-4; either TRBD1 or TRBD2 may supply D (5 bases each). Trimming cost V 2 bases and J 8 bases, with 7 bases left between them. Germline lookup yields CDR1 MNHEY and CDR2 SVGAGI. The CDR3 loop spans 12 amino acids. The CDR3 region has the DNA TGTGCCAGCAGTTACGAGGGGTACATTCAGTACTTC. Amino acids: CASSYEGYIQYF.